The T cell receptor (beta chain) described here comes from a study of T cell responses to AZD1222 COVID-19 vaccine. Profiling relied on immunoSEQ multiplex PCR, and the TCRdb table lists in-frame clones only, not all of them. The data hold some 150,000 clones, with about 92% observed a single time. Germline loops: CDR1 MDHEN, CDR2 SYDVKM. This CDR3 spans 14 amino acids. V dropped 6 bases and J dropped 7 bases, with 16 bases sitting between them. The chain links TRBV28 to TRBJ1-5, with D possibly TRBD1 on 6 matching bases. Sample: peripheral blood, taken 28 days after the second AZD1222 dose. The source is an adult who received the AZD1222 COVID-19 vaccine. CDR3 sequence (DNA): TGTGCCAGCAGAAGTGGGGGGGCGGGCCAGCCCCAGCATTTT. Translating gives CASRSGGAGQPQHF.